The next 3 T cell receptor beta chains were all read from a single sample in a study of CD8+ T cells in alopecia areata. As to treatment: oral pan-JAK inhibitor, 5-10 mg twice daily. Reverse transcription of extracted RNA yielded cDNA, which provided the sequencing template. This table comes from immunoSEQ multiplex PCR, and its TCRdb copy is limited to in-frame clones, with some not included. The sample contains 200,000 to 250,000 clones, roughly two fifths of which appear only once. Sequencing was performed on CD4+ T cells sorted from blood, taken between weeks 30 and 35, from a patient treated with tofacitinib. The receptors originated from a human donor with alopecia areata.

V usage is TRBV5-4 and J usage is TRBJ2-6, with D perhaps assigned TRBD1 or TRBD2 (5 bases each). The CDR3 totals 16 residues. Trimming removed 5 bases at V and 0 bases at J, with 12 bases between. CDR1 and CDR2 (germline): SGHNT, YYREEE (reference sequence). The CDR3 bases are TGTGCCAGCAGGTGGGACCCTAACTCTGGGGCCAACGTCCTGACTTTC. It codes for CASRWDPNSGANVLTF.

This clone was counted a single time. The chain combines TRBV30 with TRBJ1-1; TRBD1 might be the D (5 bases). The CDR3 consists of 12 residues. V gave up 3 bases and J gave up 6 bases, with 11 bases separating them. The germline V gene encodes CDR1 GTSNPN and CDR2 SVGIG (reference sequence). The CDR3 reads CAWSRAKAEAFF. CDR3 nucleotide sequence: TGTGCCTGGAGCAGGGCGAAGGCTGAAGCTTTCTTT.

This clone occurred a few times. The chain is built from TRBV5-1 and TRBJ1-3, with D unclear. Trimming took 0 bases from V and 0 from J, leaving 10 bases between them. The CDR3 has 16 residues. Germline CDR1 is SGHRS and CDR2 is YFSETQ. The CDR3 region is CASSLASMSSGNTIYF. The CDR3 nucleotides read TGCGCCAGCAGCTTGGCATCCATGAGCTCTGGAAACACCATATATTTT.